These 23 T cell receptor beta chains originate from one sample sequenced in a study of neurological immune-mediated disorders. TCRdb itself ran the 5' RACE reads through MiXCR, one entry per CDR3 protein. The sample shows around 62,000 distinct CDR3 sequences, roughly 4% of them seen only once. Sequences were obtained from PBMCs. These receptors all stem from a man aged 45-65 years with multiple sclerosis.

This clonotype was counted ten times or more. The J gene is TRBJ1-1, the V gene TRBV6-5; possibly TRBD1 for D (6 bases). This CDR3 region has 16 residues. In germline, CDR1 is MNHEY, CDR2 SVGAGI. V was trimmed by 6 bases and J by 1 base, leaving 18 bases between them. CDR3 sequence reads: CASRTLDGGRNTEAFF. Here the CDR3 DNA reads TGTGCCAGCAGAACTCTGGACGGGGGCAGGAACACTGAAGCTTTCTTT.

This clonotype occurred many times. CDR3 in amino acids: CSARGSNQPQHF. In DNA form, the CDR3 reads TGCAGTGCTAGAGGGAGCAATCAGCCCCAGCATTTT. This chain connects TRBV20-1 to TRBJ1-5; D gene unclear. This CDR3 is 12 amino acids long. Germline values: CDR1 DFQATT, CDR2 SNEGSKA (reference sequence). V was shortened by 1 base and J by 1 base, with 2 bases between the two germline ends.

This clonotype was found many times. The rearrangement joins TRBV20-1 to TRBJ2-7; D possibly matches TRBD1 or TRBD2 (5 bases each). Per germline, CDR1 DFQATT and CDR2 SNEGSKA (reference sequence). The CDR3 consists of 13 residues. Trimming removed 1 base at V and 1 base at J, with 8 bases between. This chain's CDR3 is CSARGEGSYEQYV. In DNA form, the CDR3 reads TGCAGTGCTAGAGGTGAGGGGTCCTACGAGCAGTACGTC.

Ten or more counts support this clonotype. V gene TRBV4-1 combines with J gene TRBJ2-3, with TRBD2 matching over 9 bases. Looked up from germline, CDR1 is MGHRA and CDR2 is YSYEKL. The CDR3 is 17 amino acids. V lost 1 base, J lost 5 bases, and 10 bases stayed unmatched. CDR3 sequence reads: CASSQVGGGAVRDTQYF. The CDR3 DNA reads as TGCGCCAGCAGCCAAGTGGGCGGGGGGGCTGTGAGAGATACGCAGTATTTT.

This clonotype came up many times. The junction departs from the called germline gene at one end, perhaps through a read error. The chain combines TRBV12-3 or TRBV12-4 with TRBJ2-1, with 9 positions matching TRBD1. CDR3 length equals 15 residues. DNA for the CDR3: TGTGCCAGCAATTTACCGGGACAGGGTCCTAATGAGCAGTTCTTC. Translation gives CASNLPGQGPNEQFF.

This clonotype was counted only a few times. The rearrangement uses TRBV12-3 or TRBV12-4 and TRBJ2-3; 10 bases are shared with TRBD2. Trimming at V came to 5 bases and at J to 0 bases, leaving 11 bases not matched to a gene. The CDR3 spans 18 residues. The DNA of the CDR3 is TGTGCCAGCAGTCCTCGGGTTAGCGGGGGGATAAGCACAGATACGCAGTATTTT. It codes for CASSPRVSGGISTDTQYF.

This clonotype has ten or more counts. The chain has TRBV5-1 and TRBJ1-1, with D possibly TRBD1 on 6 matching bases. Germline CDR1 and CDR2: SGHRS and YFSETQ. Trimming removed 0 bases from V and 1 base from J, with 13 bases in between. This CDR3 contains 16 residues. The CDR3 coding sequence is TGCGCCAGCAGCTTGGGCTTGGGGACATGGAACACTGAAGCTTTCTTT. This codes for CASSLGLGTWNTEAFF.

This clonotype was seen ten or more times. The chain recombines TRBV5-1 with TRBJ2-3, with D possibly called TRBD1 or TRBD2 (5 bases each). This CDR3 is 15 amino acids long. The V and J ends lost 4 bases and 4 bases respectively, with 16 bases between them. The germline V gene encodes CDR1 SGHRS and CDR2 YFSETQ. This CDR3 is CASSPGDATADTQYF. The DNA of the CDR3 is TGCGCCAGCAGCCCTGGGGACGCAACAGCAGATACGCAGTATTTT.

This clonotype appeared many times. The chain joins TRBV7-2 to TRBJ1-4; D is unresolved. V shed 3 bases and J shed 2 bases, with 10 bases lying between them. The germline V gene encodes CDR1 SGHTA and CDR2 FQGNSA. There are 15 residues in the CDR3. The CDR3 region is CASSLRVSTNEKLFF. The CDR3 region has the DNA TGTGCCAGCAGCTTGCGGGTGTCCACTAATGAAAAACTGTTTTTT.

The sample holds many counts of this clonotype. The chain employs TRBV4-1 and TRBJ2-4; 12 nucleotides line up with TRBD2. CDR1 MGHRA and CDR2 YSYEKL come from the germline V gene. The CDR3 is 18 residues long. V was pared by 1 base and J by 0 bases, with 4 bases of the junction left unmatched. The CDR3: CASSQGSSGGAAKNIQYF. The CDR3 DNA reads as TGCGCCAGCAGCCAAGGTTCTAGCGGGGGGGCAGCCAAAAACATTCAGTACTTC.

This clonotype was found many times. The rearrangement uses TRBV20-1 and TRBJ1-1; D is uncertain. The CDR3 contains 13 residues. Germline-derived CDR1 and CDR2 are DFQATT and SNEGSKA (reference sequence). The ends were cut back, 0 bases at V and 11 bases at J, with 16 bases in the middle. In DNA form, the CDR3 reads TGCAGTGCTAGAGATGGCAGTTCGACAATGGCTTTCTTT. Translating gives CSARDGSSTMAFF.

This clonotype appeared many times. The V call is TRBV7-2, the J call TRBJ1-1; tentatively, D is TRBD1 (5 bases). This CDR3 contains 16 residues. Germline lookup yields CDR1 SGHTA and CDR2 FQGNSA. Between the trimmed V and J ends, which lost 1 base and 1 base, there was a span of 13 bases. The CDR3 DNA reads TGTGCCAGCAGCTTAGAGGGGACCCGGGGGAACACTGAAGCTTTCTTT. The encoded protein is CASSLEGTRGNTEAFF.

This clonotype was observed at least ten times. This sequence joins TRBV24-1 and TRBJ2-3, with 8 bases that match TRBD1. This CDR3 has 15 amino acids. The ends lost 3 bases at V and 0 bases at J; junction bases unmatched: 1. Germline V gene data show CDR1 as KGHDR and CDR2 as SFDVKD. CDR3 amino acids: CATSDGQGSTDTQYF. As DNA, the CDR3 is TGTGCCACCAGTGATGGACAGGGAAGCACAGATACGCAGTATTTT.

This clonotype occurred many times. The CDR3 DNA reads as TGCGCCAGCACCGGGACAGCTTATCAGCCCCAGCATTTT. This gives the protein CASTGTAYQPQHF. The J gene is TRBJ1-5, the V gene TRBV10-2; 7 bases are shared with TRBD1. CDR3 length: 13 residues. Trimming removed 7 bases from V and 5 bases from J; junction bases left unmatched: 5. Germline-derived CDR1 and CDR2 are WSHSY and SAAADI.

This clonotype has just a few counts. The V gene is TRBV27, the J gene TRBJ2-3; 7 bases fit TRBD2. With 3 bases clipped from V and 1 base from J, the junction kept 7 bases outside the gene matches. Germline CDR1 reads MNHEY; CDR2 reads SMNVEV (reference sequence). This CDR3 has 16 amino acids. CDR3 nucleotides: TGTGCCAGCAGTTTTCTCGGACTAGGCGGCACAGATACGCAGTATTTT. Translation gives CASSFLGLGGTDTQYF.

This clonotype was detected ten times or more. The chain uses TRBV9 and TRBJ1-2, with 8 bases lining up with TRBD1. The germline CDR1 and CDR2 sequences are SGDLS and YYNGEE. CDR3 length: 14 amino acids. V gave up 4 bases and J gave up 4 bases; unmatched junction bases: 6. The CDR3, as DNA: TGTGCCAGCAGCCCCGGACAGGGAACCTATGGCTACACCTTC. Translated, it gives CASSPGQGTYGYTF.

This clonotype appeared many times. The chain couples TRBV20-1 to TRBJ2-6; no definite D call. This CDR3 has 12 residues. CDR1 is DFQATT and CDR2 is SNEGSKA in the germline V gene (reference sequence). V was clipped by 4 bases and J by 4 bases, with 5 bases between them. The CDR3 loop is CSANRGANVLTF. CDR3 DNA: TGCAGTGCTAATAGGGGGGCCAACGTCCTGACTTTC.

This clonotype was counted many times. One junction end does not reproduce the germline sequence, and a read error may be involved. The chain recombines TRBV4-1 with TRBJ1-5; 7 nucleotides agree with TRBD1. The germline gives CDR1 MGHRA, CDR2 YSYEKL. There are 14 residues in the CDR3. The CDR3 sequence: CASSQGQGNQPQNF. The CDR3 coding sequence is TGCGCCAGCAGCCAAGGACAGGGCAATCAGCCCCAGAATTTT.

This clonotype appeared many times. V gene TRBV6-6 combines with J gene TRBJ2-4, with D possibly matching TRBD1 (5 bases). The CDR3 consists of 12 residues. In germline, CDR1 is MNHNY, CDR2 SVGAGI (reference sequence). V was shortened by 5 bases and J by 6 bases, with 8 bases between the two germline ends. This chain's CDR3 is CASSPRVNIQYF. In DNA form, the CDR3 reads TGTGCCAGCAGTCCCAGGGTAAACATTCAGTACTTC.

This clonotype was recorded many times. The chain is built from TRBV5-8 and TRBJ1-1; tentatively, D is TRBD1 (6 bases). CDR1 is SGHTS and CDR2 is YDEGEE in the germline V gene. Between the trimmed V and J ends, which lost 0 bases and 9 bases, there was a span of 12 bases. This CDR3 has 13 residues. CDR3 amino acids: CASSLDRGHQAFF. The CDR3 DNA follows: TGTGCCAGCAGCTTGGATCGGGGGCACCAAGCTTTCTTT.

This clonotype was recorded many times. The rearrangement joins TRBV7-9 to TRBJ2-3, with D unresolved. The CDR3 is made up of 15 amino acids. The germline V gene has CDR1 SEHNR and CDR2 FQNEAQ (reference sequence). The ends were cut back, 7 bases at V and 0 bases at J, with 14 bases in the middle. CDR3 loop: CASTSVGSSTDTQYF. CDR3 DNA: TGTGCCAGCACCTCCGTAGGCTCAAGCACAGATACGCAGTATTTT.

The chain couples TRBV28 to TRBJ1-4, with D perhaps TRBD1 (5 bases). The J call could be wrong; TRBJ1-6 is a better fit for the DNA end. Germline V gene sequence: CDR1 MDHEN, CDR2 SYDVKM. The CDR3 sequence is 12 residues long. The CDR3 nucleotides read TGTGCCAGCACTCCCCCTAGGGGACCCCTCCACTTT. Encoded protein: CASTPPRGPLHF.

In its sample, this clonotype was seen many times. The rearrangement links TRBV11-2 to TRBJ1-2; unclear D gene. The CDR3 runs to 13 residues. The germline V and J ends were trimmed by 3 bases and 6 bases, with 11 bases remaining between them. Germline V gene sequence: CDR1 SGHAT, CDR2 FQNNGV. CDR3 sequence (DNA): TGTGCCAGCAGCTTCAGGAGAAAGGATGGCTACACCTTC. Translated, it gives CASSFRRKDGYTF.